A single sample gave rise to the 25 T cell receptor beta chains below, sequenced in a study of T cells after yellow fever vaccination. Each CDR3 protein gets one entry after TCRdb re-called the 5' RACE reads with MiXCR. The sample lists roughly 330,000 distinct CDR3 sequences, around 4.1% occurring once. The input for sequencing was PBMCs, taken 5 days after the yellow fever booster vaccination. The receptors shown here come from a man between 18 and 29 years old who received the YFV17D yellow fever vaccine.

The rearrangement links TRBV4-3 to TRBJ2-3; 11 nucleotides line up with TRBD2. V trimming: 3 bases; J trimming: 10 bases; junction bases outside the gene matches: 9. CDR1 LGHNA and CDR2 YSLEER come from the germline V gene. This CDR3 has 15 amino acids. DNA of the CDR3: TGCGCCAGCAGCCAGGTAGCGGGGGGGCGAGAAGCGCAGTATTTT. It specifies CASSQVAGGREAQYF.

This clonotype was counted a few times. The rearrangement uses TRBV15 and TRBJ1-2, with 7 nucleotides matching TRBD1. The V segment lost 3 bases and the J segment 3 bases; nucleotides outside the gene matches: 7. The CDR3 consists of 15 residues. Germline V lookup: CDR1 LNHNV, CDR2 YYDKDF (reference sequence). In nucleotides, the CDR3 is TGTGCCACCAGCAGTAACAGGGGTTCCCACTATGGCTACACCTTC. It codes for CATSSNRGSHYGYTF.

The sample holds a few counts of this clonotype. V is TRBV7-9 and J is TRBJ2-1; no reliable D call. Trimming took off 5 bases at V and 9 bases at J, with 8 bases between the two ends. Germline V gene sequence: CDR1 SEHNR, CDR2 FQNEAQ (reference sequence). There are 11 residues in the CDR3. The CDR3 bases are TGTGCCAGCAGCCTCTATGGTGAGCAGTTCTTC. Encoded protein: CASSLYGEQFF. Full variable domain (missing parts from reference TRBV7-9 and TRBJ2-1): DTGVSQNPRHKITKRGQNVTFRCDPISEHNRLYWYRQTLGQGPEFLTYFQNEAQLEKSRLLSDRFSAERPKGSFSTLEIQRTEQGDSAMYLCASSLYGEQFFGPGTRLTVL.

This rearrangement joins TRBV10-3 to TRBJ2-2; D is possibly TRBD1 (6 bases). The V gene lost 4 bases and the J gene lost 0 bases, with 9 bases spanning the gap. This CDR3 is 15 amino acids long. Germline lookup yields CDR1 ENHRY and CDR2 SYGVKD. This CDR3 is CAISARDTNTGELFF. CDR3 coding DNA: TGTGCCATCAGTGCCCGGGACACGAACACCGGGGAGCTGTTTTTT.

CDR3 DNA: TGTGCCAGCAGCCAAGAGCCGAAGGGGAGGGGCAATCAGCCCCAGCATTTT. This codes for CASSQEPKGRGNQPQHF. This chain connects TRBV14 to TRBJ1-5, with D possibly matching TRBD1 (5 bases). Trimming stripped 0 bases from V and 2 bases from J, with 14 bases between. The germline CDR1 and CDR2 sequences are SGHDN and FVKESK. This CDR3 is built from 17 residues.

This clonotype was counted at least ten times. The V gene is TRBV4-3, the J gene TRBJ2-2; D is perhaps TRBD1 (5 bases). V lost 3 bases to trimming and J lost 4 bases, with 9 bases between them. CDR1 is LGHNA and CDR2 is YSLEER in the germline V gene. The CDR3 is made up of 14 amino acids. CDR3 coding DNA: TGCGCCAGCAGCCAGGGAAGGGGCACCGGGGAGCTGTTTTTT. Its protein is CASSQGRGTGELFF.

This chain uses TRBV20-1 with TRBJ2-5; D ambiguous. The germline CDR1 and CDR2 sequences are DFQATT and SNEGSKA (reference sequence). CDR3 length equals 12 residues. Between the trimmed V and J ends, which lost 6 bases and 2 bases, there was a span of 10 bases. The CDR3 DNA follows: TGCAGTGCCAGGCCCGTTCAAGAGACCCAGTACTTC. Protein: CSARPVQETQYF.

The chain has TRBV28 and TRBJ1-3; a weak D match, TRBD1 (5 bases). CDR3 length: 12 amino acids. V was cut by 3 bases and J by 9 bases, with 9 bases left in between. The germline V gene has CDR1 MDHEN and CDR2 SYDVKM. CDR3 DNA sequence: TGTGCCAGCAGTTTCCGGGGGGGCACCATATATTTT. As protein: CASSFRGGTIYF.

This clonotype appeared many times. The V gene is TRBV6-2 or TRBV6-3, the J gene TRBJ2-3; TRBD2 matches at 11 bases. The V gene end was trimmed by 6 bases and the J gene end by 2 bases; junction bases not matched to a gene: 4. CDR3 length: 15 residues. Germline assignment: CDR1 MNHEY and CDR2 SVGEGT. The chain's CDR3 is CASRETSGVTDTQYF. As DNA, the CDR3 is TGTGCCAGCAGAGAGACTAGCGGGGTCACAGATACGCAGTATTTT.

The table lists this clonotype with a few counts. The J gene is TRBJ2-1, the V gene TRBV4-2; tentative D call: TRBD1 (5 bases). The CDR3 has 17 residues. Per germline, CDR1 LGHNA and CDR2 YNFKEQ. V was shortened by 1 base and J by 3 bases, with 16 bases between the two germline ends. The CDR3 nucleotides are TGTGCCAGCAGCCAAGGCCTGGAAGGGGCTGGCTACAATGAGCAGTTCTTC. This gives the protein CASSQGLEGAGYNEQFF.

This clonotype was observed at least ten times. The chain carries TRBV7-2 and TRBJ1-5; TRBD1 is a possible D gene (5 bases). Trimming left V 2 bases short and J 6 bases short, with 11 bases between. The germline V gene has CDR1 SGHTA and CDR2 FQGNSA. This CDR3 has 14 amino acids. DNA for the CDR3: TGTGCCAGCAGCTTAATCAGGGAGAGTCAGCCCCAGCATTTT. This encodes CASSLIRESQPQHF. The whole variable domain, remainder taken from reference TRBV7-2 and TRBJ1-5, is GAGVSQSPSNKVTEKGKDVELRCDPISGHTALYWYRQSLGQGLEFLIYFQGNSAPDKSGLPSDRFSAERTGGSVSTLTIQRTQQEDSAVYLCASSLIRESQPQHFGDGTRLSIL.

This clonotype showed up many times. J is TRBJ2-7 and V is TRBV6-1; D is undetermined. This CDR3 has 13 residues. V lost 5 bases to trimming and J lost 6 bases, with 14 bases between them. In germline, CDR1 is MNHNS, CDR2 SASEGT. CDR3 sequence (DNA): TGTGCCAGCAGTATGACAAAATTCGGCGAGCAGTACGTC. It codes for CASSMTKFGEQYV.

This clonotype appeared a few times. The V call is TRBV5-1, the J call TRBJ2-1, with D maybe TRBD2 (5 bases). Trimming removed 4 bases at V and 5 bases at J, with 13 bases between. This CDR3 has 14 residues. Germline values: CDR1 SGHRS, CDR2 YFSETQ. CDR3 coding DNA: TGCGCCAGCAGCCTGGGAGCGGTAAACAATGAGCAGTTCTTC. As protein: CASSLGAVNNEQFF.

The chain carries TRBV20-1 and TRBJ1-1, with no clear D. Germline V gene data show CDR1 as DFQATT and CDR2 as SNEGSKA (reference sequence). The CDR3 extends over 14 amino acids. Deletions cut 4 bases from V and 1 base from J, with 13 bases between. The CDR3 loop reads CSAIEGNKNTEAFF. The CDR3, as DNA: TGCAGTGCTATAGAAGGGAACAAGAACACTGAAGCTTTCTTT.

The chain recombines TRBV7-9 with TRBJ2-5; 11 nucleotides agree with TRBD1. From germline, CDR1 is SEHNR and CDR2 FQNEAQ (reference sequence). This CDR3 has 14 amino acids. The trim removed 4 bases at V and 4 bases at J, leaving 2 bases unmatched. CDR3 protein: CASSYGQGAETQYF. The CDR3 bases are TGTGCCAGCAGCTATGGACAGGGGGCAGAGACCCAGTACTTC.

The sample holds a few counts of this clonotype. V and J are TRBV7-2 and TRBJ2-7; 7 bases are shared with TRBD2. The germline gives CDR1 SGHTA, CDR2 FQGNSA. CDR3 length: 17 amino acids. V lost 1 base, J lost 5 bases, and 14 bases stayed unmatched. In DNA form, the CDR3 reads TGTGCCAGCAGCTTAGAGCCCGGGGCGGGAGTCAAGGACGAGCAGTACTTC. Its translation is CASSLEPGAGVKDEQYF.

The V and J genes are TRBV5-1 and TRBJ2-3, with TRBD2 identical over 10 bases. The CDR3 totals 16 residues. Germline CDR1 is SGHRS and CDR2 is YFSETQ. V lost 4 bases, J lost 2 bases, and 7 bases stayed unmatched. CDR3 coding DNA: TGCGCCAGCAGCCCGTCGCTAGCGGGGGCCACAGATACGCAGTATTTT. Amino acids: CASSPSLAGATDTQYF.

In this sample, this clonotype turned up many times. The chain links TRBV5-1 to TRBJ1-1; TRBD1 might be the D (5 bases). Per germline, CDR1 SGHRS and CDR2 YFSETQ. The CDR3 extends over 14 amino acids. Trimming cost V 1 base and J 4 bases, with 11 bases left between them. The CDR3 nucleotides read TGCGCCAGCAGCTTGTGGGCAGGGCCCACTGAAGCTTTCTTT. Amino acids: CASSLWAGPTEAFF.

This clonotype was observed a handful of times. The rearrangement joins TRBV4-3 to TRBJ2-1, with 11 positions matching TRBD2. The CDR3 is made up of 15 amino acids. Per the germline V gene, CDR1 is LGHNA and CDR2 is YSLEER. Trimming cost V 2 bases and J 8 bases; bases outside gene matches: 5. The CDR3 loop reads CASSQFSGGAYEQFF. The CDR3 DNA follows: TGCGCCAGCAGCCAATTTAGCGGGGGGGCTTATGAGCAGTTCTTC.

The chain joins TRBV12-3 or TRBV12-4 to TRBJ1-1; maybe TRBD1 (6 bases). There are 14 residues in the CDR3. V gave up 1 base and J gave up 3 bases, with 9 bases separating them. The CDR3 loop reads CASSLGTAYTEAFF. CDR3 bases: TGTGCCAGCAGTTTAGGGACAGCCTACACTGAAGCTTTCTTT.

Worth noting for this clonotype: The junction departs from germline at one end; a sequencing error may be responsible. The CDR3 bases are TGTGCCAGCAGCCCGGGCCTGAGCACAGATACGGAGTATTTT. Translation gives CASSPGLSTDTEYF. The V and J genes are TRBV7-9 and TRBJ2-3; D is uncertain. The CDR3 covers 14 residues. Germline V gene sequence: CDR1 SEHNR, CDR2 FQNEAQ (reference sequence).

The J gene is TRBJ2-6, the V gene TRBV11-2; D remains ambiguous. The CDR3 loop spans 16 amino acids. CDR1 is SGHAT and CDR2 is FQNNGV in the germline V gene. V was clipped by 0 bases and J by 1 base, with 7 bases between them. The CDR3 protein is CASSLDPGSGANVLTF. Here the CDR3 DNA reads TGTGCCAGCAGCTTAGATCCGGGTTCTGGGGCCAACGTCCTGACTTTC.

This clonotype was observed many times. The chain joins TRBV7-9 to TRBJ2-6, with D perhaps matching TRBD1 or TRBD2 (6 bases each). The V end lost 5 bases, the J end lost 4 bases, and 15 bases lay between the germline ends. The CDR3 length is 16 residues. Per germline, CDR1 SEHNR and CDR2 FQNEAQ (reference sequence). CDR3 amino acids: CASSQWGAAGANVLTF. DNA for the CDR3: TGTGCCAGCAGCCAGTGGGGGGCGGCCGGGGCCAACGTCCTGACTTTC.

The chain employs TRBV7-8 and TRBJ2-7; D is perhaps TRBD1 or TRBD2 (7 bases each). Trimming shortened V by 8 bases and J by 7 bases, and 24 bases separated the two germline ends. The CDR3 covers 15 residues. Germline loops: CDR1 SGHVS, CDR2 FQNEAQ. CDR3 DNA sequence: TGTGCCAGCTCCCCTCGGGGGGATTTACAGGGGGAGCAGTACTTC. Translating gives CASSPRGDLQGEQYF.

The gene calls are TRBV20-1 and TRBJ2-2; TRBD1 matches at 9 bases. Trimming at V came to 0 bases and at J to 4 bases, leaving 6 bases not matched to a gene. Germline CDR1 is DFQATT and CDR2 is SNEGSKA (reference sequence). This CDR3 comprises 16 residues. CDR3 in DNA: TGCAGTGCTAGAGACCTCGGGACAGGGACCACCGGGGAGCTGTTTTTT. Residues: CSARDLGTGTTGELFF.